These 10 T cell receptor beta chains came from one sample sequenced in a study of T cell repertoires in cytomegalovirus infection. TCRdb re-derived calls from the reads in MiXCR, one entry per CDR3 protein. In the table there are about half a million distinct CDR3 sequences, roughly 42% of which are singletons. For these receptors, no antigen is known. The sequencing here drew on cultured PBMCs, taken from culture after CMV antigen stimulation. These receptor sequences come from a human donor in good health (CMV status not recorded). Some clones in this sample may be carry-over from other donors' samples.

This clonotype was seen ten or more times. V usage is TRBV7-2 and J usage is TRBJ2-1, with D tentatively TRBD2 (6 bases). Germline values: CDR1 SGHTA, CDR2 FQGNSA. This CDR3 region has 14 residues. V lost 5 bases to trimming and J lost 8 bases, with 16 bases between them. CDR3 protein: CASSPRLVGDEQFF. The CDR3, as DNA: TGTGCCAGCAGCCCACGACTAGTCGGCGATGAGCAGTTCTTC.

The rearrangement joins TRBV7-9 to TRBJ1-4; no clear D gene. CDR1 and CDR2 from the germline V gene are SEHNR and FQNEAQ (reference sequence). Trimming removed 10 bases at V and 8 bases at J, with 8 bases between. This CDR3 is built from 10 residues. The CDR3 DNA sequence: TGTGCCATCCAATACGAAAAACTGTTTTTT. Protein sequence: CAIQYEKLFF.

CDR3 nucleotides: TGTGCCAGCAGTGAAACGGGACAGGCAAACACTGAAGCTTTCTTT. Its translation: CASSETGQANTEAFF. The chain employs TRBV6-1 and TRBJ1-1, with 8 bases aligning to TRBD1. Germline V gene lookup returns CDR1 MNHNS and CDR2 SASEGT. Germline trimming cut 2 bases from V and 2 bases from J; bases unmatched to any gene: 4. The CDR3 spans 15 residues.

The CDR3, as DNA: TGCGCCAGCAGCCAGGCTAGCGGGGTCTACGAGCAGTACTTC. Encoded protein: CASSQASGVYEQYF. The V call is TRBV4-1, the J call TRBJ2-7; 9 bases line up with TRBD2. The CDR3 length is 14 residues. Germline V gene lookup returns CDR1 MGHRA and CDR2 YSYEKL. J gave up 3 bases and V 3 bases, and 3 bases lay outside the gene matches.

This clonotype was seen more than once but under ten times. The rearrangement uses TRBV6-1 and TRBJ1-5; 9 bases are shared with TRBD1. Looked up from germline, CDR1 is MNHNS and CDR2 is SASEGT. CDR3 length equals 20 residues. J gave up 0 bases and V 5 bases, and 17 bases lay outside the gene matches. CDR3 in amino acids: CASSLIIPGQGPYSNQPQHF. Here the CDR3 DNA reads TGTGCCAGCAGTTTAATAATTCCGGGACAGGGACCCTATAGCAATCAGCCCCAGCATTTT.

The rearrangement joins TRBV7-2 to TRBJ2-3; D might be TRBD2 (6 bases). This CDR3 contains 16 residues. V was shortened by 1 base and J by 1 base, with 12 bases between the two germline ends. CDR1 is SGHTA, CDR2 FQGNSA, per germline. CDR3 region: CASSLEIWGGTDTQYF. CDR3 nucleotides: TGTGCCAGCAGCTTAGAAATCTGGGGGGGCACAGATACGCAGTATTTT.

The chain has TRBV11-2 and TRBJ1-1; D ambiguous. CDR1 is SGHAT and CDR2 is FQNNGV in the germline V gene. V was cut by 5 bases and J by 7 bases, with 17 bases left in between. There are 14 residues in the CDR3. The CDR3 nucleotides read TGTGCCAGCAGCCCCCGCAGGACGGCGGGTGAAGCTTTCTTT. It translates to CASSPRRTAGEAFF.

The CDR3 sequence: CASNSFGGSSTIYF. The CDR3 region has the DNA TGTGCCAGCAACTCCTTTGGAGGGTCCAGCACCATATATTTT. The rearrangement links TRBV12-3 or TRBV12-4 to TRBJ1-3; no firm D call. V was cut by 7 bases and J by 9 bases, with 19 bases left in between. The length of the CDR3 is 14 residues.

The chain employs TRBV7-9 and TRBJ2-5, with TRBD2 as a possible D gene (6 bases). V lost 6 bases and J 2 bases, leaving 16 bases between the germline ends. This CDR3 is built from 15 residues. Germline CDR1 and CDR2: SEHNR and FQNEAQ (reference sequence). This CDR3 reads CASSSAGGSQETQYF. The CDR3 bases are TGTGCCAGCAGTTCGGCAGGAGGGTCTCAAGAGACCCAGTACTTC.

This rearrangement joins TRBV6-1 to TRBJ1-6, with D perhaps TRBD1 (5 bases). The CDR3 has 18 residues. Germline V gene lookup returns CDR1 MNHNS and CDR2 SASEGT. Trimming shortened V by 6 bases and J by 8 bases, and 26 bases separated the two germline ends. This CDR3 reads CASSSPSRGGGDHSPLHF. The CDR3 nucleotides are TGTGCCAGCAGCTCCCCGTCCCGGGGCGGAGGCGACCATTCACCCCTCCACTTT.